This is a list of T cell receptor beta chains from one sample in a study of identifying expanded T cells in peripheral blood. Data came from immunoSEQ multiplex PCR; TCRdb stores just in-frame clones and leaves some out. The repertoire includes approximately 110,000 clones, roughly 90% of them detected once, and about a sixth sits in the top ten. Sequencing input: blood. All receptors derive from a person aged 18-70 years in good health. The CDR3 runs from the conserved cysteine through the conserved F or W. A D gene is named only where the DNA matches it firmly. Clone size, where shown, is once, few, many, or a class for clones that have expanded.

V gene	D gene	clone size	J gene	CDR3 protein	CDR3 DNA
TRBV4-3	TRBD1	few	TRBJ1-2	CASSPFQGAYGYTF	TGCGCCAGCAGCCCGTTCCAGGGGGCGTATGGCTACACCTTC
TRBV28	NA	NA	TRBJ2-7	CASSLGDLLEQYF	TGTGCCAGCAGTCTAGGGGACCTTCTGGAGCAGTACTTC
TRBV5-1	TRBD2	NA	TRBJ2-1	CASTRTSGVNEQFF	TGCGCCAGCACCCGGACTAGCGGGGTCAATGAGCAGTTCTTC
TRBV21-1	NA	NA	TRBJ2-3	CASSKGNLFTDTQYF	TGTGCCAGCAGCAAAGGGAACTTATTCACAGATACGCAGTATTTT
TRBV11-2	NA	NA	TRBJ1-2	CASSLNSARVTSGGYTF	TGTGCCAGCAGCTTAAACTCGGCTCGGGTCACATCGGGCGGCTACACCTTC
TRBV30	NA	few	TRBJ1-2	CAWNIRHGYTF	TGTGCCTGGAATATCAGGCATGGCTACACCTTC
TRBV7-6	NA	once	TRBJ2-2	CASSLWVEGAGNTGELFF	TGTGCCAGCAGCTTATGGGTCGAAGGGGCGGGGAACACCGGGGAGCTGTTTTTT
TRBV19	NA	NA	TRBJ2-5	CASSSGGTQYF	TGTGCCAGTAGTTCCGGGGGGACCCAGTACTTC
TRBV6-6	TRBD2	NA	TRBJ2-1	CASSPLAGGWNEQFF	TGTGCCAGCAGCCCGCTAGCGGGGGGCTGGAATGAGCAGTTCTTC
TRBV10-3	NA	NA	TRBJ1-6	CAISEDNSPLHF	TGTGCCATCAGTGAGGATAATTCACCCCTCCACTTT
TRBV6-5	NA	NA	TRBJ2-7	CASKRTYGAYEQYF	TGTGCCAGCAAACGGACGTACGGGGCCTACGAGCAGTACTTC
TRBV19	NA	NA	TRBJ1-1	CASRESNTEAFF	TGTGCCAGCCGGGAGTCGAACACTGAAGCTTTCTTT
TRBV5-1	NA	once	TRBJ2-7	CASSQDLGSSYEQYF	TGCGCCAGCAGCCAAGATTTAGGTAGCTCCTACGAGCAGTACTTC